The 15 T cell receptor beta chains reported below all come from one sample, sequenced in a study of OX40 agonist ivuxolimab in advanced cancers. Produced via immunoSEQ multiplex PCR; TCRdb's table is partial and in-frame only. Among about 76,000 clones listed, 85% to 90% were seen once. The sample consisted of CD4+ or CD8+ T cells sorted from blood, taken in a trial of the OX40 agonist ivuxolimab. The receptors originated from an adult with an advanced solid tumor such as melanoma, head and neck, liver or kidney cancer.

The CDR3, as DNA: TGTGCCAGCATCAACAGGGTTGGCACTGAAGCTTTCTTT. This encodes CASINRVGTEAFF. V and J are TRBV28 and TRBJ1-1; possibly TRBD1 for D (6 bases). Per the germline V gene, CDR1 is MDHEN and CDR2 is SYDVKM. This CDR3 comprises 13 residues. Trimming pared 7 bases from V and 4 bases from J, leaving 13 bases between.

The genes are TRBV28 and TRBJ2-5, with D perhaps being TRBD1 or TRBD2 (5 bases each). Trimming took 2 bases from V and 7 from J, leaving 5 bases between them. From germline, CDR1 is MDHEN and CDR2 SYDVKM. The CDR3 is 11 residues long. The CDR3: CASSLGGTQYF. DNA of the CDR3: TGTGCCAGCAGTTTAGGGGGGACCCAGTACTTC.

This chain links TRBV5-1 with TRBJ2-7; D possibly corresponds to TRBD2 (6 bases). Trimming removed 0 bases at V and 2 bases at J, with 9 bases between. Germline V gives CDR1 SGHRS, CDR2 YFSETQ. The CDR3 is 14 amino acids. The CDR3 spells CASSLDGSPYEQYF. The DNA of the CDR3 is TGCGCCAGCAGCTTGGACGGGAGCCCCTACGAGCAGTACTTC.

This sequence joins TRBV7-2 and TRBJ2-5, with a tentative D call TRBD1 (6 bases). In germline, CDR1 is SGHTA, CDR2 FQGNSA. The V end was cut by 1 base, the J end by 5 bases, with 14 bases between. The CDR3 has 15 residues. CDR3 DNA: TGTGCCAGCAGCTTAGGGAACAGGGTACCCGAGACCCAGTACTTC. Amino acids: CASSLGNRVPETQYF.

The genes are TRBV13 and TRBJ1-3; D is possibly TRBD1 (5 bases). CDR1 is PRHDT and CDR2 is FYEKMQ in the germline V gene (reference sequence). The CDR3 extends over 15 amino acids. The ends were cut back, 1 base at V and 4 bases at J, with 11 bases in the middle. The CDR3 spells CASSLEGAGGNTIYF. For the CDR3, the DNA is TGTGCCAGCAGCTTAGAAGGTGCAGGGGGAAACACCATATATTTT.

V gene TRBV9 combines with J gene TRBJ1-1, with D unresolved. The germline V gene has CDR1 SGDLS and CDR2 YYNGEE. V was trimmed by 0 bases and J by 0 bases, leaving 6 bases between them. The CDR3 has 14 residues. The CDR3 here is CASSVAVLNTEAFF. The DNA of the CDR3 is TGTGCCAGCAGCGTAGCAGTTTTGAACACTGAAGCTTTCTTT.

V is TRBV9 and J is TRBJ1-6; TRBD1 might be the D (6 bases). This CDR3 spans 16 amino acids. Germline CDR1 SGDLS, CDR2 YYNGEE. Trimming cost V 0 bases and J 4 bases, with 11 bases left between them. The CDR3 coding sequence is TGTGCCAGCAGCGTAGGTGGACAGTTATATAATTCACCCCTCCACTTT. Amino acid sequence: CASSVGGQLYNSPLHF.

The chain uses TRBV9 and TRBJ2-7; 9 bases match TRBD1. The germline CDR1 and CDR2 sequences are SGDLS and YYNGEE. The CDR3 has 15 residues. V was pared by 3 bases and J by 5 bases, with 9 bases of the junction left unmatched. DNA for the CDR3: TGTGCCAGCAGCGGGGAAAGGACAGGGGTCAACGAGCAGTACTTC. It specifies CASSGERTGVNEQYF. Using reference TRBV9 and TRBJ2-7 for the parts outside the CDR3, the full variable domain is DSGVTQTPKHLITATGQRVTLRCSPRSGDLSVYWYQQSLDQGLQFLIQYYNGEERAKGNILERFSAQQFPDLHSELNLSSLELGDSALYFCASSGERTGVNEQYFGPGTRLTVT.

The chain uses TRBV7-2 and TRBJ2-7, with 9 bases matching TRBD2. J lost 0 bases, V lost 5 bases, and 8 bases had no gene match. Germline V gives CDR1 SGHTA, CDR2 FQGNSA. The CDR3 contains 16 residues. The CDR3, as DNA: TGTGCCAGCAGCCGCTACTCAGCGGGAGGCTCCTACGAGCAGTACTTC. It yields the protein CASSRYSAGGSYEQYF.

This clone has only one observation. This chain links TRBV29-1 with TRBJ2-3, with 9 bases lining up with TRBD2. Trimming removed 4 bases from V and 4 bases from J; junction bases left unmatched: 9. Germline values: CDR1 SQVTM, CDR2 ANQGSEA. This CDR3 comprises 15 residues. CDR3 in amino acids: CSVGGGTSPADTQYF. The CDR3 DNA follows: TGCAGCGTTGGGGGAGGGACTAGCCCCGCAGATACGCAGTATTTT.

The chain combines TRBV10-3 with TRBJ1-2, with D unresolved. Germline V gene data show CDR1 as ENHRY and CDR2 as SYGVKD. The CDR3 is made up of 14 amino acids. V was shortened by 3 bases and J by 3 bases, with 11 bases between the two germline ends. This CDR3 reads CAISESGRDYGYTF. The CDR3, as DNA: TGTGCCATCAGTGAATCGGGCAGAGACTATGGCTACACCTTC.

The V and J genes are TRBV30 and TRBJ2-1, with D possibly matching TRBD2 (6 bases). With 5 bases removed from V and 9 bases from J, the gap between germline ends came to 20 bases. The CDR3 extends over 14 amino acids. Per germline, CDR1 GTSNPN and CDR2 SVGIG (reference sequence). The CDR3 loop reads CAWGGGTRGIEQFF. The CDR3 nucleotides are TGTGCCTGGGGAGGAGGGACCCGGGGGATTGAGCAGTTCTTC.

The J gene is TRBJ2-1, the V gene TRBV7-9; D might be TRBD1 or TRBD2, each matching 6 bases. Trimming left V 5 bases short and J 10 bases short, with 12 bases between. The CDR3 contains 12 residues. Germline lookup yields CDR1 SEHNR and CDR2 FQNEAQ (reference sequence). The CDR3 region has the DNA TGTGCCAGCAGCCGGGGGCTTCGGGAGCAGTTCTTC. This gives the protein CASSRGLREQFF.

About this clone itself: Additional DNA sequences in this sample encode the identical CDR3. The chain combines TRBV5-1 with TRBJ2-5; D remains unclear. This CDR3 region has 13 residues. The ends were cut back, 0 bases at V and 1 base at J, with 4 bases in the middle. Germline-derived CDR1 and CDR2 are SGHRS and YFSETQ. Written as DNA, the CDR3 is TGCGCCAGCAGCTTGGCAGTCCAAGAGACCCAGTACTTC. Amino acid sequence: CASSLAVQETQYF.

This chain links TRBV5-6 with TRBJ1-1, with D unclear. This CDR3 comprises 12 residues. The ends were cut back, 1 base at V and 6 bases at J, with 7 bases in the middle. The germline gives CDR1 SGHDT, CDR2 YYEEEE. The CDR3 sequence: CASSLWAAEAFF. DNA for the CDR3: TGTGCCAGCAGCTTGTGGGCGGCTGAAGCTTTCTTT.